The T cell receptor beta chain under discussion was sequenced for a study of type 1 regulatory T cells. Study as a whole: This in vitro CD4 product, T-allo10, is enriched for Tr1 cells and alloantigen-specific.

One entry per CDR3 protein, called by TCRdb with MiXCR from the reads. This sample has around 62,000 distinct CDR3 sequences; 63% occur once, and the top ten carry 7.6%. There are a few counts of this clonotype. Its target is not known. V gave up 3 bases and J gave up 8 bases, with 10 bases separating them. The CDR3 covers 13 residues. Germline CDR1 reads LGHDT; CDR2 reads YNNKEL (reference sequence). Graft donor-derived T-allo10 cells were described as host-alloantigen-specific, anergic, and alloantigen-specifically suppressive. V and J are TRBV3-1 and TRBJ2-2; D unresolved. Input material: cultured T cells, either the whole culture or a sorted T cell fraction (not recorded which). Regarding subset: Tr1-enriched cell product generated in vitro against host alloantigens. The sequence came from a human donor in good health. CDR3 coding DNA: TGTGCCAGCAGCCACTCGTCCGGTGGGGAGCTGTTTTTT. Amino acid sequence: CASSHSSGGELFF.